A selection of T cell receptor beta chains follows, all from one sample in a study of blood T cell repertoires in COVID-19. Sequenced by immunoSEQ multiplex PCR; TCRdb stores in-frame clones only, minus some. The repertoire holds some 160,000 clones, with more than 75% as singletons. The specimen sequenced was peripheral blood. These receptors were taken from a woman of 80 years or more with COVID-19, enrolled during active disease. CDR3s include the opening cysteine and the closing phenylalanine or tryptophan. A D gene is named only where the DNA matches it firmly. Not all rows give a size; the values are once, few, many and, for expanded clones, a class.

DNA: TGTGCCAGCAGTTTCGGGGGGCAAGTGGGAGATTCACCCCTCCACTTT
CDR3: CASSFGGQVGDSPLHF
D: .
length: 16
V: TRBV27
size: .
J: TRBJ1-6

DNA: TGCGCCAGCAGCCCTACACAGCGGACAGTCTCACCCTACGAGCAGTACTTC
CDR3: CASSPTQRTVSPYEQYF
D: .
length: 17
V: TRBV5-1
size: .
J: TRBJ2-7

DNA: TGTGCCAGCAGTGAATCAGGGGCCCAAAATCAGCCCCAGCATTTT
CDR3: CASSESGAQNQPQHF
D: .
length: 15
V: TRBV25-1
size: .
J: TRBJ1-5

DNA: TGTGCCAGTAGTATTGGGACAGGACCCTACGAGCAGTACTTC
CDR3: CASSIGTGPYEQYF
D: TRBD1
length: 14
V: TRBV19
size: .
J: TRBJ2-7

DNA: TGTGCCATCAGTGAGGGGACAATTCCTAGCAATCAGCCCCAGCATTTT
CDR3: CAISEGTIPSNQPQHF
D: .
length: 16
V: TRBV10-3
size: .
J: TRBJ1-5

DNA: TGTGCCAGCAGCTCCAAAATCTACGAGCAGTACTTC
CDR3: CASSSKIYEQYF
D: .
length: 12
V: TRBV6-2/TRBV6-3
size: .
J: TRBJ2-7

DNA: TGTGCCAGCAGCTTAGAAGGGGCGCGGGGGGCCTACGAGCAGTACTTC
CDR3: CASSLEGARGAYEQYF
D: TRBD2
length: 16
V: TRBV7-2
size: .
J: TRBJ2-7

DNA: TGTGCCAGCAGCGTCGCAGGTTGGGTGGGCACTGAAGCTTTCTTT
CDR3: CASSVAGWVGTEAFF
D: .
length: 15
V: TRBV28
size: .
J: TRBJ1-1

DNA: TGTGCCAGCAGCCAACCAGGGAACTCTGGGGCCAACGTCCTGACTTTC
CDR3: CASSQPGNSGANVLTF
D: .
length: 16
V: TRBV14
size: .
J: TRBJ2-6

DNA: TGTGCCAGCAGGCCCTACAGGGACCTACTAAGCGGGACCGACTACGAGCAGTACTTC
CDR3: CASRPYRDLLSGTDYEQYF
D: .
length: 19
V: TRBV2
size: .
J: TRBJ2-7

DNA: TGCGCCAGCAGCCAAGTGCTGGAGTCCCGATACAATGAGCAGTTCTTC
CDR3: CASSQVLESRYNEQFF
D: .
length: 16
V: TRBV4-3
size: .
J: TRBJ2-1

DNA: TGTGCCAGCGGGACTAGCGGGGGAATAAAAGAGCAGTTCTTC
CDR3: CASGTSGGIKEQFF
D: TRBD2
length: 14
V: TRBV27
size: .
J: TRBJ2-1

DNA: TGTGCCAGCAGCTTGGGCATAGCGGGAGGACCAGATACGCAGTATTTT
CDR3: CASSLGIAGGPDTQYF
D: TRBD2
length: 16
V: TRBV5-6
size: once
J: TRBJ2-3

DNA: TGTGCCAGCAGGGCAGAAAACACAGATACGCAGTATTTT
CDR3: CASRAENTDTQYF
D: .
length: 13
V: TRBV25-1
size: .
J: TRBJ2-3

DNA: TGTGCCAGCAGCCAGGGACTAGCGGGAGTAGGGCAGTATTTT
CDR3: CASSQGLAGVGQYF
D: TRBD2
length: 14
V: TRBV3-1/TRBV3-2
size: .
J: TRBJ2-3